What follows is one TCR beta chain and its context. The antigen is unknown. Researchers ran the PCR with 60 Vbeta and 13 Jbeta primers. TCRdb's copy holds only in-frame clones and misses some; the assay was immunoSEQ multiplex PCR. The sample holds approximately 200,000 clones, approximately 81% seen once. The data are from a study of cytomegalovirus exposure and HLA in healthy donors. Study at large: Genetic ancestry analysis placed about 80% of the 400 or so donors that were genotyped in the Caucasian-associated cluster. Study-level results: A later analysis reportedly found fewer N-insertions in an Asian-associated ancestry cluster than the roughly 670-donor mean.

V trimming: 4 bases; J trimming: 5 bases; junction bases outside the gene matches: 10. Germline values: CDR1 LNHDA, CDR2 SQIVND (reference sequence). CDR3 length: 17 amino acids. J is TRBJ2-1 and V is TRBV19, with 11 bases lining up with TRBD2. This TCR was recovered from a human donor in good health. The sample was PBMCs. CDR3 sequence (DNA): TGTGCCAGTAGTACCCAGGGACTAGCGGTGAAGGACAATGAGCAGTTCTTC. Its translation is CASSTQGLAVKDNEQFF.